This T cell receptor beta chain emerged from a study of T cell repertoires in cytomegalovirus infection. Study as a whole: From public TCR beta signatures came an indication of both CMV infection and matching HLA type. Study-level results: HLA-C-restricted CMV clonotypes gave the most frequent clonotype in two of eight donors.

TCRdb passed the reads through MiXCR, listing each CDR3 protein once. The sample carries about a million distinct CDR3 sequences, 25% to 40% recorded once. The ends were cut back, 1 base at V and 14 bases at J, with 9 bases in the middle. CDR3 length equals 12 residues. Germline V gene sequence: CDR1 SGHVS, CDR2 FNYEAQ. About this clonotype itself: Its matching antigen is unknown.

The sample here was cultured CD8+ T cells from PBMCs, taken from culture after CMV antigen stimulation. The sequence came from a human donor in good health (CMV status not recorded). Some clones in this sample may be carry-over from other donors' samples. V gene TRBV7-6 combines with J gene TRBJ1-6; D is ambiguous. CDR3 nucleotide sequence: TGTGCCAGCAGCTTAGATGGTGCAGCCCTCCACTTT. Its protein product is CASSLDGAALHF.